The TCR beta chain described here comes from a study of T cell responses to AZD1222 COVID-19 vaccine. Whole-study results and caveats: The sample set comprised mostly white British donors with more females, and clonal diversity was possibly underestimated.

Pooling was applied to second doses at about 4 or about 12 weeks. CDR1 is KGHSH and CDR2 is LQKENI in the germline V gene. Trimming cost V 4 bases and J 2 bases, with 8 bases left between them. The CDR3 sequence is 13 residues long. With respect to this clone: As yet, its antigen is unknown.

The repertoire was sequenced with immunoSEQ multiplex PCR; TCRdb's copy has only in-frame clones and lacks some. The data contain 150,000 to 250,000 clones, more than 85% of them singletons. The clonotype was recovered from an adult who received the AZD1222 COVID-19 vaccine. V usage is TRBV18 and J usage is TRBJ2-5; D not resolved. This specimen was peripheral blood, taken 28 days after the second AZD1222 dose. The CDR3 sequence: CASSRERQETQYF. The DNA for the CDR3 is TGTGCCAGCTCACGAGAGAGGCAAGAGACCCAGTACTTC. Full variable domain (outside the CDR3, taken from reference TRBV18 and TRBJ2-5): NAGVMQNPRHLVRRRGQEARLRCSPMKGHSHVYWYRQLPEEGLKFMVYLQKENIIDESGMPKERFSAEFPKEGPSILRIQQVVRGDSAAYFCASSRERQETQYFGPGTRLLVL.